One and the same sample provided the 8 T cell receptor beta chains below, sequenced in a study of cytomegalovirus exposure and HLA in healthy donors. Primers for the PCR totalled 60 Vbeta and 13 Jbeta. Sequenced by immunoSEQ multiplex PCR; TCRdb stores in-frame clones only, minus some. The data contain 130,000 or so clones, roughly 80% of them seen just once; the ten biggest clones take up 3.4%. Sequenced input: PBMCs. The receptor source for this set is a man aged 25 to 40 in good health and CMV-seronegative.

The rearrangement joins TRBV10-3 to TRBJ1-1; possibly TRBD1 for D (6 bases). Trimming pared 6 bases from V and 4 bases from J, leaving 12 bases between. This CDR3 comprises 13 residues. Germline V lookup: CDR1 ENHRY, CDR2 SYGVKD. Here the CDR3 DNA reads TGTGCCATCAGATTACAGGGTGGCACTGAAGCTTTCTTT. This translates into CAIRLQGGTEAFF.

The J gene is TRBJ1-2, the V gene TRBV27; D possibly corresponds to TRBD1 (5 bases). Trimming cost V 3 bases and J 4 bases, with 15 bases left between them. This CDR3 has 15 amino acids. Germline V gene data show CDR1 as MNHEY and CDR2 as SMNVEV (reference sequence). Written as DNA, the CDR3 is TGTGCCAGCAGTTTGGGGTCGATGGGGGGCTATGGCTACACCTTC. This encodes CASSLGSMGGYGYTF.

The CDR3: CASSGRTSGNTIYF. CDR3 bases: TGTGCCAGCAGCGGGCGGACTTCTGGAAACACCATATATTTT. This chain links TRBV5-4 with TRBJ1-3; D call uncertain. The ends were cut back, 4 bases at V and 1 base at J, with 9 bases in the middle. CDR3 length equals 14 residues. CDR1 and CDR2 (germline): SGHNT, YYREEE (reference sequence).

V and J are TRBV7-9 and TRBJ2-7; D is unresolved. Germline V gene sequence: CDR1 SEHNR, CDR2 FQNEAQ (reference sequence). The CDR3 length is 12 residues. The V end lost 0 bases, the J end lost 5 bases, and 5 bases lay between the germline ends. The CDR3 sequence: CASSLAFDEQYF. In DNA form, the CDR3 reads TGTGCCAGCAGCTTAGCGTTCGACGAGCAGTACTTC.

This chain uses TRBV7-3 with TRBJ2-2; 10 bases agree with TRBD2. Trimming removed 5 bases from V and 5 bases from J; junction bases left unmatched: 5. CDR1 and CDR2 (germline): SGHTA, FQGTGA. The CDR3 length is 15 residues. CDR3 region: CASSPPGLATGELFF. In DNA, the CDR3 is TGTGCCAGCAGCCCCCCGGGACTAGCGACCGGGGAGCTGTTTTTT. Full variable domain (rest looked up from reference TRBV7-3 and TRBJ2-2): GAGVSQTPSNKVTEKGKYVELRCDPISGHTALYWYRQSLGQGPEFLIYFQGTGAADDSGLPNDRFFAVRPEGSVSTLKIQRTERGDSAVYLCASSPPGLATGELFFGEGSRLTVL.

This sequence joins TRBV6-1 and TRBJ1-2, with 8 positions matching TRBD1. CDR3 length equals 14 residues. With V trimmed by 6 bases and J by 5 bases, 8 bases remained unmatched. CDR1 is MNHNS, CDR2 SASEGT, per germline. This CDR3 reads CASSQGTGQYGYTF. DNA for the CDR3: TGTGCCAGCAGCCAAGGGACAGGACAATATGGCTACACCTTC.

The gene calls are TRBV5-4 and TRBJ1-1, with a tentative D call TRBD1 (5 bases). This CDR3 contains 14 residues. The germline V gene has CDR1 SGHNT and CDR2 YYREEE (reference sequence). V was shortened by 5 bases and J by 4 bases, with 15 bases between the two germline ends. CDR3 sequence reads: CASSSQGSATEAFF. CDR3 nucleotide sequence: TGTGCCAGCAGTTCTCAGGGTTCTGCCACTGAAGCTTTCTTT.

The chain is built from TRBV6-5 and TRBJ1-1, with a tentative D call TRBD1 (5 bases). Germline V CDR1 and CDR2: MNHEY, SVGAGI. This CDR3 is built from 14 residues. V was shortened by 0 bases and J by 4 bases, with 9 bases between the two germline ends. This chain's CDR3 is CASSYSGGFTEAFF. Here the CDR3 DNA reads TGTGCCAGCAGTTACTCGGGGGGGTTCACTGAAGCTTTCTTT.